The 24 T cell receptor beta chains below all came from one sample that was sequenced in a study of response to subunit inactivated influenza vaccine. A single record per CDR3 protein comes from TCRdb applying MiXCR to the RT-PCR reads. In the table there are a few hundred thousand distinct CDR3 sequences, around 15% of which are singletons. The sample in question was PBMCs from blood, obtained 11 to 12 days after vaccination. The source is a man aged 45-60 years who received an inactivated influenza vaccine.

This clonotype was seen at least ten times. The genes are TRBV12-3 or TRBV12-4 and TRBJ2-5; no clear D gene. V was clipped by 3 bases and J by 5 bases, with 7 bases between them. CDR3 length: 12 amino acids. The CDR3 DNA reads TGTGCCAGCAGTTTTCATGGGGAGACCCAGTACTTC. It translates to CASSFHGETQYF.

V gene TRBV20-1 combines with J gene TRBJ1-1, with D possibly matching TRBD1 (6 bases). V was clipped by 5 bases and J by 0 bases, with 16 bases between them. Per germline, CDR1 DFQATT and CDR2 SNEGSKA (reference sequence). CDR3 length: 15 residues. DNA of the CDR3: TGCAGTGCTTGGACAGACCAAACCCTGAACACTGAAGCTTTCTTT. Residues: CSAWTDQTLNTEAFF.

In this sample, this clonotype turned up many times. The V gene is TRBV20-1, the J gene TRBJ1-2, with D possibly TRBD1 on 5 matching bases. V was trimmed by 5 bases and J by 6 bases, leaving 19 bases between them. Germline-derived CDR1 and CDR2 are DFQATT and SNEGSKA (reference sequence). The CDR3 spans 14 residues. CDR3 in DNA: TGCAGTGCTTTCCAGGGTGTTCGGGTTGATGGCTACACCTTC. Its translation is CSAFQGVRVDGYTF.

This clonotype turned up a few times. CDR3 nucleotides: TGTGCCAGCTCTAGACGCCGACAGAGGGCTTATGGCTACACCTTC. It encodes CASSRRRQRAYGYTF. V and J are TRBV28 and TRBJ1-2, with D perhaps matching TRBD1 (5 bases). Per germline, CDR1 MDHEN and CDR2 SYDVKM. The CDR3 runs to 15 residues. The V and J ends lost 8 bases and 5 bases respectively, with 21 bases between them.

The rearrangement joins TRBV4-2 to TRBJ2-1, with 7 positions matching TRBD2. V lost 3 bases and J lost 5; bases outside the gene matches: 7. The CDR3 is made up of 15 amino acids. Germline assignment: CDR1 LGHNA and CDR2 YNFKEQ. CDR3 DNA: TGTGCCAGCAGCCATGGGCGACTAGCTAACAATGAGCAGTTCTTC. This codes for CASSHGRLANNEQFF.

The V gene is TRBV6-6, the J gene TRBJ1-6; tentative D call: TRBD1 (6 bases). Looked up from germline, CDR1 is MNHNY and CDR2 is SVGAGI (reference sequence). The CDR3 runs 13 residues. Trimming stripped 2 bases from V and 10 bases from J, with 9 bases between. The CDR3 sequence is CASSYRGYSPLHF. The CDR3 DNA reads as TGTGCCAGCAGTTACAGGGGGTACTCACCCCTCCACTTT.

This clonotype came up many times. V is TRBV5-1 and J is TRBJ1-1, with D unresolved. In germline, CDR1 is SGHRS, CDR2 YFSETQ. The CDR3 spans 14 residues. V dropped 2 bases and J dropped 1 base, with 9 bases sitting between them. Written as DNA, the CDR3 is TGCGCCAGCAGCTTTGAGGTCCGGAACACTGAAGCTTTCTTT. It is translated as CASSFEVRNTEAFF.

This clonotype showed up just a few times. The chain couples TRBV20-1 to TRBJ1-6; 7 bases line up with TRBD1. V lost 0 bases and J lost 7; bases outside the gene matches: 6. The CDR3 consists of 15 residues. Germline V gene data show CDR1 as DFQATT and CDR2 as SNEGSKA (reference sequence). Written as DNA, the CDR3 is TGCAGTGCTAGAGATCAGGGGGTGCAGAATTCACCCCTCCACTTT. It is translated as CSARDQGVQNSPLHF.

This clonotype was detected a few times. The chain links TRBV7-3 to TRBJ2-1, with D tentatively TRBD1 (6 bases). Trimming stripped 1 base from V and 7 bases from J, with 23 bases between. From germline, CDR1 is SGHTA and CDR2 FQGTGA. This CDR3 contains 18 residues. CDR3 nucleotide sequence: TGTGCCAGCAGCTTAATTCCCTCCCGACAGGCCGCACCTAATGAGCAGTTCTTC. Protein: CASSLIPSRQAAPNEQFF.

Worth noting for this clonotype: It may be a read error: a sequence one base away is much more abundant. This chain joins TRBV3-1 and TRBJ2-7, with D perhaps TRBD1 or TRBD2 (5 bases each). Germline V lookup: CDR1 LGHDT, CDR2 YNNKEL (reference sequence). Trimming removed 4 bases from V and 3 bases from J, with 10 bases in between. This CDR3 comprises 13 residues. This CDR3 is CASSPGANYEQYF. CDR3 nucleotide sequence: TGTGCCAGCAGCCCCGGGGCGAACTACGAGCAGTACTTC.

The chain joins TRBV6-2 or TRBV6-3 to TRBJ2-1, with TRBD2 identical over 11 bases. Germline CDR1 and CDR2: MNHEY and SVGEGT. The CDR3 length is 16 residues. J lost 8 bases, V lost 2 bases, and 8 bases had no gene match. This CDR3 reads CASSYSSGRVSDEQFF. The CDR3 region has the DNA TGTGCCAGCAGTTACAGTAGCGGGAGGGTTTCCGATGAGCAGTTCTTC.

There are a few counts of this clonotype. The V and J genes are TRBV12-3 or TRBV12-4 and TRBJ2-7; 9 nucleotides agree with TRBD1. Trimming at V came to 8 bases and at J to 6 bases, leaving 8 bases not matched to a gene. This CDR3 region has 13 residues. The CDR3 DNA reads TGTGCCAGCGGGGACAGGGACCTCAGCGAGCAGTACTTC. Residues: CASGDRDLSEQYF.

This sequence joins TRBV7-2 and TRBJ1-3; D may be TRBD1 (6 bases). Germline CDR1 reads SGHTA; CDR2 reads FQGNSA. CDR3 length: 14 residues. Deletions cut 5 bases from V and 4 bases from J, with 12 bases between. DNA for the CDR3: TGTGCCAGCAGCAAACAGGGTCGCGGAAACACCATATATTTT. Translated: CASSKQGRGNTIYF.

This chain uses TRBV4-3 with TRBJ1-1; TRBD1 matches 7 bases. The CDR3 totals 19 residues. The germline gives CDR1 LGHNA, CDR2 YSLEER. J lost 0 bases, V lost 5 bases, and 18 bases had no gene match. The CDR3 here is CASSTREPPGTAMNTEAFF. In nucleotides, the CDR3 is TGCGCCAGCAGCACCCGAGAGCCTCCCGGGACAGCAATGAACACTGAAGCTTTCTTT.

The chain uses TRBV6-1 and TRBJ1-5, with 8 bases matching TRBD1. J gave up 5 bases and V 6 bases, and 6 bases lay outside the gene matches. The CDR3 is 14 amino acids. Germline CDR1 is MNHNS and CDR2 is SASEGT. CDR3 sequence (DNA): TGTGCCAGCAGGAAGGACAGGGTGGATCAGCCCCAGCATTTT. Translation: CASRKDRVDQPQHF.

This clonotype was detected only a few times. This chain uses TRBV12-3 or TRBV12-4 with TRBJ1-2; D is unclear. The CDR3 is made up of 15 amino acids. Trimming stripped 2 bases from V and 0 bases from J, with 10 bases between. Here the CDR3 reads CASSLSATSNYGYTF. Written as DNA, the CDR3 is TGTGCCAGCAGTTTATCAGCAACCTCTAACTATGGCTACACCTTC.

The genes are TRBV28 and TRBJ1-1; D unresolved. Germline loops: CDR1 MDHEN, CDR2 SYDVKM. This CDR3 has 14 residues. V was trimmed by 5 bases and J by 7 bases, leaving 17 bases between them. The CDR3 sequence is CASSMTARVFEAFF. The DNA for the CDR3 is TGTGCCAGCAGTATGACGGCGCGGGTGTTTGAAGCTTTCTTT.

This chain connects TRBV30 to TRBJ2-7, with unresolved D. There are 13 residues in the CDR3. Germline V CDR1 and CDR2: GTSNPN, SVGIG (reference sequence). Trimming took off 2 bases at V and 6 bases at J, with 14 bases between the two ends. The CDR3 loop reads CAWSLSGKGEQYF. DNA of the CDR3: TGTGCCTGGAGTCTCTCGGGTAAGGGCGAGCAGTACTTC.

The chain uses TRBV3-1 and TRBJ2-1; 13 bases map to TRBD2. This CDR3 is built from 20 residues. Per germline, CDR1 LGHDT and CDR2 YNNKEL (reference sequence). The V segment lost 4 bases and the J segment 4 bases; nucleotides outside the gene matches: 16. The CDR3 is CASSPPWTSGGTTYYNEQFF. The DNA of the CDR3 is TGTGCCAGCAGCCCACCATGGACTAGCGGGGGAACCACATATTACAATGAGCAGTTCTTC.

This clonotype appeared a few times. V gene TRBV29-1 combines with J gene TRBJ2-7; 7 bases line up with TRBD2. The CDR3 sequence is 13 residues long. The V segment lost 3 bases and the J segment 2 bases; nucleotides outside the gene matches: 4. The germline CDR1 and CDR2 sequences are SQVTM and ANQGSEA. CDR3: CSVEGAGAYEQYF. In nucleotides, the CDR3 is TGCAGCGTTGAGGGTGCGGGAGCCTACGAGCAGTACTTC.

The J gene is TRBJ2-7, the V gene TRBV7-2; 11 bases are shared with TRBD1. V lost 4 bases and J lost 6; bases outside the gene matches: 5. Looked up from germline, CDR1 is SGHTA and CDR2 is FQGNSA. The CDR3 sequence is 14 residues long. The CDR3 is CASSSDRGPFEQYF. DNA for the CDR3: TGTGCCAGCAGCTCGGACAGGGGGCCTTTCGAGCAGTACTTC.

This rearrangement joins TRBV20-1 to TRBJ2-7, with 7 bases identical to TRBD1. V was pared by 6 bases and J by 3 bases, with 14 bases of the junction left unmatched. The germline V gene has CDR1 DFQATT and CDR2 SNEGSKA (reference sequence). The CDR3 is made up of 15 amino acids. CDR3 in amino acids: CSASTGTVMIYEQYF. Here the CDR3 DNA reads TGCAGTGCATCCACGGGGACAGTGATGATCTACGAGCAGTACTTC.

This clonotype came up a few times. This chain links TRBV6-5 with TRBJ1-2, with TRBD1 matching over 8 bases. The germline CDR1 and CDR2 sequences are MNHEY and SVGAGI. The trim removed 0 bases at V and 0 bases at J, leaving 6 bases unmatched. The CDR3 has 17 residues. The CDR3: CASSYSIQGVSNYGYTF. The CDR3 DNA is TGTGCCAGCAGTTACTCGATACAGGGGGTCTCTAACTATGGCTACACCTTC.

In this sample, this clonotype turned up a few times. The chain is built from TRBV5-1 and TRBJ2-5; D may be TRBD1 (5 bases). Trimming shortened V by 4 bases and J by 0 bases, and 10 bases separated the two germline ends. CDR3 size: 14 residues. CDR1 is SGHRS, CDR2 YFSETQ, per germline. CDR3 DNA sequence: TGCGCCAGCAGCGCACAGGTCTACCAAGAGACCCAGTACTTC. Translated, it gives CASSAQVYQETQYF. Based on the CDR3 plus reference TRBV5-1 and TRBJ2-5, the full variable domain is KAGVTQTPRYLIKTRGQQVTLSCSPISGHRSVSWYQQTPGQGLQFLFEYFSETQRNKGNFPGRFSGRQFSNSRSEMNVSTLELGDSALYLCASSAQVYQETQYFGPGTRLLVL.